The 23 T cell receptor beta chains reported below all come from one sample, sequenced in a study of shared T cell receptors in the human thymus. Measured with immunoSEQ multiplex PCR; TCRdb has only the in-frame clones, and not every one. The data contain 450,000 to 650,000 clones, approximately 78% of them seen just once; the ten biggest clones take up roughly 0.013%. These same data were also listed under a study on human thymus T cells.

Material for sequencing was thymocytes. The origin of the receptors is a boy under two years old with a congenital heart defect.

The chain carries TRBV6-1 and TRBJ2-7; 7 bases are a match to TRBD2. The CDR3 sequence is 14 residues long. CDR1 MNHNS and CDR2 SASEGT come from the germline V gene. J gave up 3 bases and V 8 bases, and 10 bases lay outside the gene matches. The CDR3 spells CASCPSGPFYEQYF. In DNA form, the CDR3 reads TGTGCCAGCTGTCCTAGCGGACCGTTCTACGAGCAGTACTTC.

The rearrangement links TRBV7-8 to TRBJ2-2; TRBD2 agrees at 12 bases. CDR1 SGHVS and CDR2 FQNEAQ come from the germline V gene. This CDR3 region has 17 residues. J lost 7 bases, V lost 1 base, and 7 bases had no gene match. CDR3 region: CASSLGLAGAFNGELFF. CDR3 DNA: TGTGCCAGCAGCTTAGGACTAGCGGGAGCTTTTAACGGGGAGCTGTTTTTT.

The V and J genes are TRBV2 and TRBJ1-1; D may be TRBD1 (6 bases). V was trimmed by 2 bases and J by 5 bases, leaving 12 bases between them. The length of the CDR3 is 14 residues. Germline CDR1 is SNHLY and CDR2 is FYNNEI. The CDR3 reads CASSERRGRTEAFF. The DNA of the CDR3 is TGTGCCAGCAGTGAACGGCGGGGGCGGACTGAAGCTTTCTTT.

The J gene is TRBJ2-7, the V gene TRBV6-5, with TRBD2 matching over 7 bases. The CDR3 is made up of 14 amino acids. CDR1 and CDR2 from the germline V gene are MNHEY and SVGAGI. V shed 5 bases and J 0 bases; nucleotides not matched to a gene: 4. The DNA of the CDR3 is TGTGCCAGCAGTCCCCCGGGGGGCTCCTACGAGCAGTACTTC. It translates to CASSPPGGSYEQYF.

Points on this clone: The same CDR3 arises from other DNA sequences in this sample as well. This chain links TRBV28 with TRBJ2-3; TRBD2 aligns across 13 bases. Per the germline V gene, CDR1 is MDHEN and CDR2 is SYDVKM. This CDR3 region has 16 residues. Trimming removed 5 bases from V and 2 bases from J; junction bases left unmatched: 4. CDR3 loop: CASSPGTSGTTDTQYF. The CDR3, as DNA: TGTGCCAGCAGTCCCGGGACTAGCGGGACCACAGATACGCAGTATTTT.

The chain recombines TRBV27 with TRBJ1-5; D call uncertain. There are 14 residues in the CDR3. Germline CDR1 and CDR2: MNHEY and SMNVEV (reference sequence). Trimming left V 5 bases short and J 2 bases short, with 10 bases between. The CDR3 region is CASSRNGGNQPQHF. In DNA, the CDR3 is TGTGCCAGCAGTCGGAACGGGGGCAATCAGCCCCAGCATTTT.

A few counts support this clone. This sequence joins TRBV11-2 and TRBJ2-1; TRBD1 matches 7 bases. The V gene's germline CDR1 is SGHAT and CDR2 FQNNGV. The CDR3 totals 19 residues. Losses at the gene ends were 5 bases for V and 4 bases for J; bases not matched to a gene: 20. This chain's CDR3 is CASSLRTDRVPTFYNEQFF. For the CDR3, the DNA is TGTGCCAGCAGCCTAAGAACAGACAGGGTGCCGACTTTTTACAATGAGCAGTTCTTC.

This clone has just a few counts. The chain is built from TRBV4-1 and TRBJ2-3, with 16 bases lining up with TRBD2. This CDR3 comprises 20 residues. Germline assignment: CDR1 MGHRA and CDR2 YSYEKL. V was clipped by 0 bases and J by 1 base; unmatched bases: 7. This CDR3 reads CASSQESGTSGRGGTDTQYF. CDR3 coding DNA: TGCGCCAGCAGCCAAGAGTCGGGGACTAGCGGGAGGGGAGGCACAGATACGCAGTATTTT.

This clone was observed once. The chain links TRBV9 to TRBJ2-1, with D possibly TRBD2 on 5 matching bases. The CDR3 sequence is 15 residues long. Germline V gives CDR1 SGDLS, CDR2 YYNGEE. V shed 1 base and J shed 8 bases, with 16 bases lying between them. The chain's CDR3 is CASSVSADFSYEQFF. Written as DNA, the CDR3 is TGTGCCAGCAGCGTATCAGCGGACTTCTCTTATGAGCAGTTCTTC.

The V and J genes are TRBV19 and TRBJ1-4, with a weak D call TRBD1 (5 bases). CDR1 and CDR2 (germline): LNHDA, SQIVND (reference sequence). This CDR3 is built from 15 residues. Trimming took 7 bases from V and 8 from J, leaving 20 bases between them. The CDR3 loop reads CASKIEGHGREKLFF. Here the CDR3 DNA reads TGTGCCAGTAAAATAGAGGGGCACGGAAGGGAAAAACTGTTTTTT.

The chain joins TRBV11-2 to TRBJ1-1; D is unresolved. There are 11 residues in the CDR3. The V end was cut by 5 bases, the J end by 5 bases, with 6 bases between. The V gene's germline CDR1 is SGHAT and CDR2 FQNNGV. CDR3: CASSRGTEAFF. The CDR3 DNA is TGTGCCAGCAGCCGAGGGACTGAAGCTTTCTTT.

This clone was observed a single time. V is TRBV5-1 and J is TRBJ1-6, with D hard to call. The V gene lost 0 bases and the J gene lost 0 bases, with 16 bases spanning the gap. There are 19 residues in the CDR3. Germline-derived CDR1 and CDR2 are SGHRS and YFSETQ. CDR3 protein: CASSLVEGGRSSYNSPLHF. The CDR3 nucleotides are TGCGCCAGCAGCTTGGTTGAAGGTGGGCGAAGCTCCTATAATTCACCCCTCCACTTT.

This clone was counted only a few times. This sequence joins TRBV5-4 and TRBJ2-1; 7 bases line up with TRBD2. The CDR3 is made up of 18 amino acids. V trimming: 0 bases; J trimming: 0 bases; junction bases outside the gene matches: 9. The germline gives CDR1 SGHNT, CDR2 YYREEE (reference sequence). This CDR3 reads CASSLGGLAASSYNEQFF. DNA for the CDR3: TGTGCCAGCAGCTTGGGAGGCCTAGCGGCGAGCTCCTACAATGAGCAGTTCTTC.

The chain carries TRBV6-5 and TRBJ1-1, with D perhaps matching TRBD1 (5 bases). CDR3 length equals 12 residues. Trimming pared 6 bases from V and 5 bases from J, leaving 10 bases between. Per the germline V gene, CDR1 is MNHEY and CDR2 is SVGAGI. The CDR3 DNA reads TGTGCCAGCAGCCAGGGCGCAACTGAAGCTTTCTTT. It codes for CASSQGATEAFF.

This clone has more than one count but fewer than ten. The chain joins TRBV21-1 to TRBJ2-7; the DNA was not used to check the table's D call, TRBD2. TRBV21-1 is annotated as a pseudogene. There are 10 residues in the CDR3. CDR3 in amino acids: CASASEEQYF. Here the CDR3 DNA reads TGTGCCAGCGCAAGCGAAGAGCAGTACTTC.

CDR3 loop: CASTPPRTGGFTGELFF. As DNA, the CDR3 is TGCGCCAGCACCCCCCCACGGACAGGGGGGTTCACCGGGGAGCTGTTTTTT. The chain employs TRBV5-1 and TRBJ2-2, with 10 bases aligning to TRBD1. CDR3 size: 17 residues. Trimming took 6 bases from V and 4 from J; bases not matched to a gene: 12. Germline-derived CDR1 and CDR2 are SGHRS and YFSETQ.

In this sample, this clone turned up a few times. The CDR3 sequence: CATSRVRDRPYEQYF. The CDR3, as DNA: TGTGCCACCAGCAGAGTCCGGGACAGACCCTACGAGCAGTACTTC. This chain joins TRBV15 and TRBJ2-7; TRBD1 matches 7 bases. CDR3 length equals 15 residues. V lost 1 base, J lost 2 bases, and 5 bases stayed unmatched. The V gene's germline CDR1 is LNHNV and CDR2 YYDKDF (reference sequence).

V gene TRBV25-1 combines with J gene TRBJ2-1; D might be TRBD2 (6 bases). The CDR3 length is 16 residues. Germline loops: CDR1 MGHDK, CDR2 SYGVNS. Trimming removed 1 base at V and 6 bases at J, with 16 bases between. The CDR3 region is CASSELSGPGVNEQFF. DNA for the CDR3: TGTGCCAGCAGTGAATTGAGCGGGCCCGGGGTCAATGAGCAGTTCTTC. Together with reference TRBV25-1 and TRBJ2-1, the CDR3 gives the full variable domain: EADIYQTPRYLVIGTGKKITLECSQTMGHDKMYWYQQDPGMELHLIHYSYGVNSTEKGDLSSESTVSRIRTEHFPLTLESARPSHTSQYLCASSELSGPGVNEQFFGPGTRLTVL.

J is TRBJ2-1 and V is TRBV4-1; TRBD2 matches at 15 bases. J gave up 2 bases and V 3 bases, and 17 bases lay outside the gene matches. Germline CDR1 is MGHRA and CDR2 is YSYEKL. The CDR3 covers 22 residues. The CDR3 sequence: CASSHSTRGLAGGPNPYNEQFF. The CDR3 nucleotides are TGCGCCAGCAGCCACTCGACTCGCGGACTAGCGGGAGGGCCAAACCCCTACAATGAGCAGTTCTTC.

The gene calls are TRBV27 and TRBJ2-7, with 7 nucleotides matching TRBD2. The V gene end was trimmed by 3 bases and the J gene end by 3 bases; junction bases not matched to a gene: 8. Looked up from germline, CDR1 is MNHEY and CDR2 is SMNVEV (reference sequence). This CDR3 is 15 amino acids long. CDR3 residues: CASSFRGEVRYEQYF. The CDR3, as DNA: TGTGCCAGCAGTTTCCGGGGGGAGGTCCGCTACGAGCAGTACTTC.

This clone was observed a few times. The V and J genes are TRBV12-5 and TRBJ1-5, with a weak D call TRBD1 (6 bases). This CDR3 has 17 amino acids. From germline, CDR1 is LGHNT and CDR2 FRNRAP. Trimming shortened V by 5 bases and J by 0 bases, and 17 bases separated the two germline ends. The CDR3 loop is CASGLGHYLYSNQPQHF. In nucleotides, the CDR3 is TGTGCTAGTGGTCTGGGACATTACCTGTATAGCAATCAGCCCCAGCATTTT.

As for this clone: At one end the junction does not follow the germline gene, possibly because of a read error. In DNA, the CDR3 is TGCCGACAGGGAGTGGGGCCCTACAATGAGCAGTTCTTC. It specifies CRQGVGPYNEQFF. The V and J genes are TRBV2 and TRBJ2-1, with TRBD1 matching over 7 bases. The CDR3 sequence is 13 residues long. The germline gives CDR1 SNHLY, CDR2 FYNNEI.

The chain recombines TRBV7-4 with TRBJ2-1, with TRBD2 matching over 10 bases. V was pared by 5 bases and J by 6 bases, with 16 bases of the junction left unmatched. Germline lookup yields CDR1 SGHVT and CDR2 SQSDAQ. The CDR3 totals 18 residues. This chain's CDR3 is CASSPGGPGTSEGNEQFF. The CDR3 nucleotides read TGTGCCAGCAGCCCAGGTGGTCCCGGGACTAGCGAAGGCAATGAGCAGTTCTTC.